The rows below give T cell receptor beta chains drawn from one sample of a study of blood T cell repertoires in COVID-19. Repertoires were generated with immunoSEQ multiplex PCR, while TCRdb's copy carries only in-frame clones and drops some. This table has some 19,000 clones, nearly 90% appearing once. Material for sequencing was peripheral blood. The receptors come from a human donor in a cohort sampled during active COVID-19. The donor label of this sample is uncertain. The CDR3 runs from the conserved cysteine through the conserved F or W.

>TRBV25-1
CASSENRGSYNEQFF
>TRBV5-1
CASSLATSGGLDEQFF
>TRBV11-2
CASSQQIATNEKLFF
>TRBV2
CASSLTSGMYNEQFF
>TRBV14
CASSQYRVDEKLFF
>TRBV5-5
CASSPGTGEGRQNIQYF
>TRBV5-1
CASSLEAGASGNTIYF
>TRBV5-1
CASSPYGGADYGYTF
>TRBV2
CASSADSNTEAFF
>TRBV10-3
CAISEGGGNTEAFF
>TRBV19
CASSPRGGANTEAFF
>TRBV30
CAWRLQGRQETQYF
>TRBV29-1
CSVESGNTGELFF
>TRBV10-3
CAISQTRTGDLNTEAFF
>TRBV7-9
CASSQTSGTPEIF
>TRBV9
CASRSGPSSYNEQFF
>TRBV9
CASSPWTSGTDTQYF
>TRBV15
CATSRDRSYEQYF
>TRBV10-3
CATRRGTGGTETQYF
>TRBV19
CASLRTGLTGELFF
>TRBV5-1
CASSLAGGPLYNEQFF
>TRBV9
CASSEELVPPYHEQFF
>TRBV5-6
CASSSTREGDTQYF
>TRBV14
CASSQGQTNYYEQYF
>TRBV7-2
CASSLSVGSQDTQYF
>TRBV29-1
CSVDPTPTSGSYNEQFF
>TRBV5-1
CASSSLGQETQYF
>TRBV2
CASSEARGRDLKDTIYF
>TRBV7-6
CASSFDSNTGELFF
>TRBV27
CARGQGPLAGQTHEQFF
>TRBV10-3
CAIRREGVNTEAFF
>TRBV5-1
CASSLGYSDEQFF
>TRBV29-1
CSGRRAMAGELFF
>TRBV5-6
CASSTTVYGYTF
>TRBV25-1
CASSSGVGLAGRQETQYF
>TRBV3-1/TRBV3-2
CASSQRQDDSPLHF
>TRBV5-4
CASTEGAANYGYTF
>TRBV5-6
CASSLGEGGYEQYF
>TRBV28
CASRPWTGGSNEKLFF
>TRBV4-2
CASSRGGDHYEQYF
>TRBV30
CAWTGQGTEAFF
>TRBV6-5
CASSYHRTQHYGYTF
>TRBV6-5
CASGGGTTYNEQFF
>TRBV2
CASRRVEAFF
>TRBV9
CASSVAGLPYEQYF
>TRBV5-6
CASSLVASGRGTEQFF
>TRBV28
CASSSTGSTREKLFF
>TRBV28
CASSSGGIYGYTF
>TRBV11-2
CASSPTVRHGYTF
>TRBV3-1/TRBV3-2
CASSHDLAGNLYNEQFF
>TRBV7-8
CASSSTGWGTEAFF
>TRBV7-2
CASSSKAGGPYNEQFF
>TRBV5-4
CASSGDSFSGNTIYF
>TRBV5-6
CASSRPSGGVETQYF
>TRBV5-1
CASRTGSSTGELFF
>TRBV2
CASSPTSPTDTQYF
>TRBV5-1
CASSSDGQTNTEAFF
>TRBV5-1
CASSRGQGNTEAFF
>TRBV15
CATSPRGSEAFF